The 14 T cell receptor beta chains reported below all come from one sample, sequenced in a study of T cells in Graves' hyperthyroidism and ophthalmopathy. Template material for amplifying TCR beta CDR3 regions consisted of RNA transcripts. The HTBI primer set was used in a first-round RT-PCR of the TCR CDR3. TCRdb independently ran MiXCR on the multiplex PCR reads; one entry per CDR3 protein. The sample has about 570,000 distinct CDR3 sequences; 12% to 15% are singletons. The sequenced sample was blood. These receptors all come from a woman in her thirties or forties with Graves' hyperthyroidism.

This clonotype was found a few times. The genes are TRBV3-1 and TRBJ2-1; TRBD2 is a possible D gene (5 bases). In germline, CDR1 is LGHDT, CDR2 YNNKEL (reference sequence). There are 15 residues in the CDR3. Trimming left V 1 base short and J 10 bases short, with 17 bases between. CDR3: CASSQAGITLGEQFF. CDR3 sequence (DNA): TGTGCCAGCAGCCAAGCCGGGATAACCCTGGGGGAGCAGTTCTTC.

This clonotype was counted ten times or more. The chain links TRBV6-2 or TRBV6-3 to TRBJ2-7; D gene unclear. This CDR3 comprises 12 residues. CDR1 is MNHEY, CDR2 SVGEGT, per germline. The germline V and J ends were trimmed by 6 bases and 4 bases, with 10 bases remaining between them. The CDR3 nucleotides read TGTGCCAGCAGCCCCGGCCGATACGAGCAGTACTTC. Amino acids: CASSPGRYEQYF.

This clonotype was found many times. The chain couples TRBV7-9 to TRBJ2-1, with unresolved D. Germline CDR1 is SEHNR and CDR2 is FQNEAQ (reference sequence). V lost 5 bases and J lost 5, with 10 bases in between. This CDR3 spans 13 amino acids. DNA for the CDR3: TGTGCCAGCAGCAAACCTACCCACAATGAGCAGTTCTTC. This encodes CASSKPTHNEQFF.

The CDR3 spells CASSIGQGRWNTEAFF. The CDR3 nucleotides are TGTGCCAGTAGTATCGGACAGGGCCGGTGGAACACTGAAGCTTTCTTT. The chain has TRBV19 and TRBJ1-1, with 8 bases fitting TRBD1. CDR1 LNHDA and CDR2 SQIVND come from the germline V gene (reference sequence). The trim removed 3 bases at V and 1 base at J, leaving 7 bases unmatched. The CDR3 length is 16 residues.

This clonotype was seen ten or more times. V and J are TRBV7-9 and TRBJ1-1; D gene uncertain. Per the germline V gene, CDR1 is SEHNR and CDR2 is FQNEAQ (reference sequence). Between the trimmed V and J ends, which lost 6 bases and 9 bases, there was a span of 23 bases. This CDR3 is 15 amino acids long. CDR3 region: CASRSINGPPDQAFF. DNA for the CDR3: TGTGCCAGCAGATCGATTAACGGCCCCCCAGATCAAGCTTTCTTT.

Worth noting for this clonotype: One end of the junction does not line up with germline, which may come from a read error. CDR3 coding DNA: TGTGTCAGCAGCTTAACGGGAGGGCAGCTCAATCAGCCCCAGCATTTT. It is translated as CVSSLTGGQLNQPQHF. The rearrangement links TRBV7-8 to TRBJ1-5; no clear D gene. The CDR3 is 16 residues long. CDR1 and CDR2 from the germline V gene are SGHVS and FQNEAQ.

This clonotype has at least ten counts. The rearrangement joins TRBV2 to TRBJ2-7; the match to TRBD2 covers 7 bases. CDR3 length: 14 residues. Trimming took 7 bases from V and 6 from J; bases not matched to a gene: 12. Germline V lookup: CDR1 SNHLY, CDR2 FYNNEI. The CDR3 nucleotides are TGTGCCAGCATTGCTTTGAGACTAGCAGGCGAGCAGTACTTC. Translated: CASIALRLAGEQYF.

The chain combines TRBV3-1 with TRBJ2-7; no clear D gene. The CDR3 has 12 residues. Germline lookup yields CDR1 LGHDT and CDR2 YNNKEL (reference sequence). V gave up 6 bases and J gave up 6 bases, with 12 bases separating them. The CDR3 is CASRFPSGEQYF. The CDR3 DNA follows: TGTGCCAGCAGGTTTCCGTCGGGCGAGCAGTACTTC.

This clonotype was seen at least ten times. CDR3 nucleotides: TGTGCCAGCAGTTTTGGCGCTGAGGCCCAGGGCTCGTATGGCTACACCTTC. Its translation is CASSFGAEAQGSYGYTF. The chain uses TRBV28 and TRBJ1-2, with a tentative D call TRBD1 (5 bases). This CDR3 is built from 17 residues. Between the trimmed V and J ends, which lost 3 bases and 5 bases, there was a span of 22 bases. The germline CDR1 and CDR2 sequences are MDHEN and SYDVKM.

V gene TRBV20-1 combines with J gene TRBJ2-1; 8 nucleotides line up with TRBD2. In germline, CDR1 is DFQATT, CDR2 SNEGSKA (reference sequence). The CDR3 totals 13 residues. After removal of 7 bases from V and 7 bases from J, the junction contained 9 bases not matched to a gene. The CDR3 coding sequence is TGCAGTGTCGCGGGACTAGGAATGAATGAGCAGTTCTTC. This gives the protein CSVAGLGMNEQFF.

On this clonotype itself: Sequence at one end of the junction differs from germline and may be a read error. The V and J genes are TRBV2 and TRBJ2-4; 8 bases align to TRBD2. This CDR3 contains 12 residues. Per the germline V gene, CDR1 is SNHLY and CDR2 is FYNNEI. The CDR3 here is CASSEQRPGGHF. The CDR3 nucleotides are TGTGCCAGCAGTGAGCAACGACCGGGGGGGCACTTC.

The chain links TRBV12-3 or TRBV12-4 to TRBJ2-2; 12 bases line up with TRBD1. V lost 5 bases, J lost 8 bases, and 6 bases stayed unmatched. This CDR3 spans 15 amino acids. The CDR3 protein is CASSTGTGGPGELFF. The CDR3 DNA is TGTGCCAGCAGTACCGGGACAGGGGGCCCAGGGGAGCTGTTTTTT.

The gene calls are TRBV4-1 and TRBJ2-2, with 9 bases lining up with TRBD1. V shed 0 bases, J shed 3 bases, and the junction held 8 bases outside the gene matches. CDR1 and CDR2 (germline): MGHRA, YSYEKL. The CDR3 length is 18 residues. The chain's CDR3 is CASSQDWTDRGYTGELFF. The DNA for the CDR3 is TGCGCCAGCAGCCAAGATTGGACGGACAGGGGCTACACCGGGGAGCTGTTTTTT.

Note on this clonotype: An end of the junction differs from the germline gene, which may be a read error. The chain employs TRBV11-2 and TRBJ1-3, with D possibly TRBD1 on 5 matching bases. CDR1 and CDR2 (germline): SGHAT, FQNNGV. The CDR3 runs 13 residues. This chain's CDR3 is CASSLDRQPGKHF. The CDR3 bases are TGTGCCAGCAGCTTAGATCGACAGCCAGGCAAACATTTT.